This entry concerns a single TCR beta chain. Its antigen is as yet unknown. Regarding time point: after dendritic cell vaccination, including at tumor progression/relapse. Patients had residual fresh-frozen tumor tissue and more than two years of survival data. Blood PBMC samples: pre-vaccination, two weeks post third vaccination, and at tumor progression. The data are from a study of glioma-infiltrating T cells after dendritic cell vaccination. General study results and limits: Complete blood and tumor specimen sets were limited to few patients. No direct clonality-survival link was found; a diverse polyclonal response may matter.

Generated by immunoSEQ multiplex PCR, the TCRdb table keeps only in-frame clones and is missing some. The sample has about 65,000 clones, roughly 86% seen once; the top ten hold roughly 10%. This clonotype originated in a human donor with glioblastoma. This specimen consisted of blood, obtained after dendritic cell vaccination.

The CDR3 spells CASSSGTATSYTF. The CDR3 DNA reads as TGTGCCAGCAGCTCCGGGACAGCCACCAGCTACACCTTC. The rearrangement links TRBV11-2 to TRBJ1-2; TRBD1 agrees at 7 bases. Trimming removed 4 bases from V and 9 bases from J; junction bases left unmatched: 8. Germline values: CDR1 SGHAT, CDR2 FQNNGV. This CDR3 has 13 amino acids.